This T cell receptor beta chain came from a study of post-analysis software for immune sequencing data (dated by TCRdb to between 2015 and 2016). Broadly, across the study: Relapsing-remitting, secondary progressive and progressive-relapsing multiple sclerosis were recorded as disease courses, and subtype annotation was lacking for some patients. The multiple sclerosis patient repertoires were compared with about a dozen previously published healthy control repertoires from donors aged roughly 6 to 27 years. A subset of samples was prepared in parallel using single-end sample barcoding, then pooled and co-amplified after Illumina adapter ligation. Points the paper makes about the study in general: Significantly lower normalized Chao1 diversity was found in multiple sclerosis patients than in controls, suggesting substantial peripheral T-cell clonal expansion. Patients showed significantly higher frequencies than controls for a handful of TRBV segments, among them TRBV5-6, TRBV5-1 and TRBV20-1. The control group was slightly older than the multiple sclerosis patient group. Direct clustering with F measure showed strong co-clustering of samples prepared in the same batch, prompting a batch-effect correction.

The CDR3 measures 13 amino acids from cysteine to phenylalanine. The DNA shown is the 39-base CDR3, in frame from base 1. V is cut by 1 base and J by 7 bases, and the space between the germline ends is 10 bases. Concerning this clonotype itself: Its binding antigen is unknown. Base quality data are lacking; no much larger clone is found one base away.

Library preparation used PCR. Instrument on record: Illumina HiSeq 2500. Unique molecular identifiers were incorporated into TCR beta cDNA libraries to reduce PCR and sequencing biases. About 500,000 cDNA molecules were obtained for every 1 to 10 million input T cells, so each molecule roughly corresponded to one T cell. The patient libraries were prepared and sequenced using the same protocol as the earlier healthy control dataset. Within a given batch, samples were prepared together, multiplexed and sequenced on the same HiSeq lane. The paper's processing steps were these. MIGEC handled the raw barcoded reads, throwing out single-read molecular identifier groups before consensus assembly and CDR3 extraction. Clonotype tables were post-analysed with VDJtools, normalizing diversity by down-sampling all datasets to the smallest sample size. In repertoire overlap clustering, CDR3 amino acid sequences, but not nucleotide sequences, were matched to correct batch-related cross-sample contamination. Using fastp at Q25 and MiXCR, TCRdb reprocessed the public reads and kept productive beta chains. Each CDR3 protein appears once, grouped with its most common genes and DNA. These V and J calls originate from TCRdb's pipeline instead of the authors' own analysis. For this sample the table gives some 370,000 distinct CDR3 sequences, of which less than 40% were detected only once. The biggest ten clones account for around 15% of the sample.

To demonstrate the VDJtools post-analysis software, the study profiled TCR beta repertoires from the peripheral blood of about 13 young patients with multiple sclerosis. The multiple sclerosis patients were children and adolescents between roughly 6 and 17 years of age. This sequence was found in a girl between 10 and 17 years old with multiple sclerosis. The rearrangement joined TRBV12-3 or TRBV12-4 to TRBJ1-1; no D segment can be confidently identified. The source material was blood. CDR3 protein: CASSLGGGSEAFF. The DNA sequence is TGTGCCAGCAGTTTAGGAGGAGGTAGTGAAGCTTTCTTT.